This T cell receptor beta chain was recorded in a study of CD8 T cells in Susac syndrome. Blood CD8+ and CD4+ T cells underwent high-throughput TCR beta sequencing. Control patients had untreated stable or active relapsing-remitting multiple sclerosis by revised McDonald criteria. CDR1 and CDR2 (germline): LGHDT, YNNKEL (reference sequence). The CDR3 contains 13 residues. The V end lost 2 bases, the J end lost 1 base, and 5 bases lay between the germline ends. RNA, at roughly 0.45 to 1 ug, was reverse transcribed with random hexamers. TCR beta CDR3 was amplified by immunoSEQ covering 54 Vbeta and 13 Jbeta. TCRdb used MiXCR to reprocess the immunoSEQ multiplex PCR reads, holding one entry per CDR3 protein. The table has about 140,000 distinct CDR3 sequences, approximately 95% seen once; the top ten hold approximately 0.11%. The sample holds a few counts of this clonotype.

The rearrangement uses TRBV3-1 and TRBJ1-1; D remains ambiguous. Sequencing was carried out using CD4+ T cells from PBMCs. The TCR sequence derives from a human donor with multiple sclerosis. The CDR3 protein is CASSQNRNTEAFF. The DNA for the CDR3 is TGTGCCAGCAGCCAAAACAGGAACACTGAAGCTTTCTTT.